These 21 T cell receptor beta chains were sequenced from one sample in a study of naive and memory T cell subsets. The beta constant-region primer was an equimolar mix of two oligonucleotides covering TRBC1 and TRBC2. TCRdb independently ran MiXCR on the UMI-ligation and nested PCR reads; one entry per CDR3 protein. The profile shows approximately 89,000 distinct CDR3 sequences, 7% to 7.5% of them singletons. The specimen sequenced was central memory CD4+ T cells from blood. These receptor sequences come from a human donor in good health.

This clonotype was counted between two and nine times. The genes are TRBV30 and TRBJ1-3; D perhaps matches TRBD1 (5 bases). Germline CDR1 is GTSNPN and CDR2 is SVGIG (reference sequence). The CDR3 is made up of 14 amino acids. V shed 0 bases and J shed 0 bases, with 6 bases lying between them. The CDR3 DNA reads as TGTGCCTGGAGTGTGACAGCCTCTGGAAACACCATATATTTT. Protein sequence: CAWSVTASGNTIYF.

This clonotype has at least ten counts. J is TRBJ1-1 and V is TRBV29-1, with D possibly being TRBD1 (5 bases). Trimming pared 4 bases from V and 11 bases from J, leaving 23 bases between. CDR1 is SQVTM and CDR2 is ANQGSEA in the germline V gene. The CDR3 is 14 residues long. The CDR3, as DNA: TGCAGCGTTGGGGACCTGGAACCTGGGGTTACGGCTTTCTTT. Translating it yields CSVGDLEPGVTAFF.

Many counts were recorded for this clonotype. An end of the junction does not agree with germline; a read error may underlie this. This chain joins TRBV19 and TRBJ2-7, with 7 positions matching TRBD2. Per the germline V gene, CDR1 is LNHDA and CDR2 is SQIVND (reference sequence). CDR3 size: 14 residues. CDR3 sequence: CASSETSKSSEQYF. As DNA, the CDR3 is TGTGCCAGTAGTGAGACTAGCAAGTCCTCCGAGCAGTACTTC.

This clonotype has a count of ten or more. The rearrangement joins TRBV20-1 to TRBJ2-5; no firm D call. CDR3 length equals 10 residues. CDR1 and CDR2 (germline): DFQATT, SNEGSKA (reference sequence). Trimming cost V 4 bases and J 5 bases, with 5 bases left between them. The CDR3: CSAISETQYF. In DNA form, the CDR3 reads TGCAGTGCTATATCTGAGACCCAGTACTTC.

This clonotype was found many times. The chain is built from TRBV6-2 or TRBV6-3 and TRBJ2-7; 7 bases are a match to TRBD1. Germline V lookup: CDR1 MNHEY, CDR2 SVGEGT. After removal of 10 bases from V and 0 bases from J, the junction contained 9 bases not matched to a gene. There are 14 residues in the CDR3. The CDR3 sequence: CATTRQGSSYEQYF. CDR3 nucleotide sequence: TGTGCCACCACCAGACAGGGAAGCTCCTACGAGCAGTACTTC.

The chain is built from TRBV20-1 and TRBJ2-3; the D gene could be TRBD1 or TRBD2 (6 bases each). V lost 1 base and J 2 bases, leaving 10 bases between the germline ends. Per germline, CDR1 DFQATT and CDR2 SNEGSKA (reference sequence). This CDR3 contains 14 residues. The chain's CDR3 is CSARAGAATDTQYF. The DNA for the CDR3 is TGCAGTGCTAGAGCGGGGGCAGCCACAGATACGCAGTATTTT.

By share, this clonotype ranks as medium-sized (0.01 to 0.1%). The CDR3 region is CASSGQGRTEAFF. CDR3 nucleotide sequence: TGTGCCAGCAGCGGACAGGGGAGGACTGAAGCTTTCTTT. V usage is TRBV7-2 and J usage is TRBJ1-1, with TRBD1 identical over 9 bases. This CDR3 is 13 amino acids long. Trimming cost V 5 bases and J 5 bases; bases outside gene matches: 3. CDR1 SGHTA and CDR2 FQGNSA come from the germline V gene. The variable domain in full, with the rest retrieved from reference TRBV7-2 and TRBJ1-1, is GAGVSQSPSNKVTEKGKDVELRCDPISGHTALYWYRQSLGQGLEFLIYFQGNSAPDKSGLPSDRFSAERTGGSVSTLTIQRTQQEDSAVYLCASSGQGRTEAFFGQGTRLTVV.

There are many counts of this clonotype. V usage is TRBV6-6 and J usage is TRBJ1-1, with a weak D call TRBD1 (6 bases). V was clipped by 5 bases and J by 11 bases, with 18 bases between them. Germline CDR1 reads MNHNY; CDR2 reads SVGAGI (reference sequence). This CDR3 spans 13 amino acids. The CDR3 DNA follows: TGTGCCAGCAGTCCCACCGCGACAGGACATGCTTTCTTT. Translation gives CASSPTATGHAFF.

This clonotype was detected only a few times. The gene calls are TRBV20-1 and TRBJ1-1, with a weak D call TRBD1 (6 bases). This CDR3 is 18 amino acids long. The V gene's germline CDR1 is DFQATT and CDR2 SNEGSKA (reference sequence). V was pared by 0 bases and J by 3 bases, with 23 bases between. This CDR3 reads CSARDQGWSGAADTEAFF. Here the CDR3 DNA reads TGCAGTGCTAGAGATCAGGGGTGGAGTGGGGCAGCTGACACTGAAGCTTTCTTT.

This clonotype was picked up many times. The chain has TRBV30 and TRBJ1-2; D unclear. The germline V gene has CDR1 GTSNPN and CDR2 SVGIG (reference sequence). The CDR3 is made up of 13 amino acids. V was clipped by 3 bases and J by 2 bases, with 10 bases between them. In DNA, the CDR3 is TGTGCCTGGAGGTCCTCTTCAAACTATGGCTACACCTTC. Translated, it gives CAWRSSSNYGYTF.

This clonotype was recorded at least ten times. The chain recombines TRBV7-2 with TRBJ1-1; D perhaps matches TRBD1 (6 bases). With 2 bases removed from V and 11 bases from J, the gap between germline ends came to 12 bases. The germline gives CDR1 SGHTA, CDR2 FQGNSA. This CDR3 comprises 12 residues. CDR3 amino acids: CASSLRGASAFF. CDR3 nucleotides: TGTGCCAGCAGCTTACGGGGGGCGAGTGCTTTCTTT.

This clonotype was seen ten or more times. V and J are TRBV24-1 and TRBJ2-1; perhaps TRBD1 as D (5 bases). V gave up 6 bases and J gave up 2 bases, with 10 bases separating them. CDR3 length: 14 amino acids. The germline CDR1 and CDR2 sequences are KGHDR and SFDVKD. Here the CDR3 reads CATSPGQAYNEQFF. CDR3 coding DNA: TGTGCCACCAGTCCAGGACAAGCCTACAATGAGCAGTTCTTC.

This clonotype was seen ten or more times. This CDR3 reads CASSGTGNSPLHF. DNA for the CDR3: TGTGCCAGCAGTGGGACAGGGAATTCACCCCTCCACTTT. The chain carries TRBV27 and TRBJ1-6; 9 bases map to TRBD1. The CDR3 contains 13 residues. Germline V CDR1 and CDR2: MNHEY, SMNVEV (reference sequence). V was pared by 5 bases and J by 7 bases, with 0 bases of the junction left unmatched.

In its sample, this clonotype was seen many times. V is TRBV5-1 and J is TRBJ1-2; D gene uncertain. Trimming took off 0 bases at V and 0 bases at J, with 3 bases between the two ends. The CDR3 is 13 residues long. Germline-derived CDR1 and CDR2 are SGHRS and YFSETQ. The CDR3 here is CASSLGSNYGYTF. The CDR3 bases are TGCGCCAGCAGCTTGGGTTCTAACTATGGCTACACCTTC.

The chain uses TRBV12-1 and TRBJ2-3; TRBD1 was called by the table and not checked on the DNA. TRBV12-1 is given as a pseudogene. The CDR3 consists of 14 residues. The CDR3 DNA reads as TGTGCCAGCACTTGGCGGGGGCCGGGGGATACGCAGTATTTT. This codes for CASTWRGPGDTQYF.

This clonotype has at least ten counts. This chain joins TRBV12-3 or TRBV12-4 and TRBJ1-1, with TRBD1 as a possible D gene (5 bases). The CDR3 contains 13 residues. V was trimmed by 3 bases and J by 5 bases, leaving 10 bases between them. CDR3 DNA sequence: TGTGCCAGCAGTTTGGACATGCAAACTGAAGCTTTCTTT. Encoded protein: CASSLDMQTEAFF.

This clonotype was counted at least ten times. This sequence joins TRBV5-6 and TRBJ1-5; D might be TRBD1 (6 bases). Trimming cost V 2 bases and J 7 bases, with 13 bases left between them. The length of the CDR3 is 14 residues. Germline V gene data show CDR1 as SGHDT and CDR2 as YYEEEE. The CDR3 region is CASSFQGTLQPQHF. CDR3 nucleotide sequence: TGTGCCAGCAGCTTCCAGGGGACTCTGCAGCCCCAGCATTTT.

This clonotype was recorded a few times. The chain employs TRBV12-3 or TRBV12-4 and TRBJ2-1; maybe TRBD2 (5 bases). The V end was cut by 7 bases, the J end by 6 bases, with 13 bases between. This CDR3 comprises 13 residues. The CDR3: CASTEPEGNEQFF. In DNA form, the CDR3 reads TGTGCCAGCACCGAACCCGAGGGCAATGAGCAGTTCTTC.

Many counts were recorded for this clonotype. This rearrangement joins TRBV6-2 or TRBV6-3 to TRBJ1-1; no clear D. V lost 0 bases, J lost 1 base, and 15 bases lay in between. The CDR3 consists of 17 residues. Per the germline V gene, CDR1 is MNHEY and CDR2 is SVGEGT. The CDR3 DNA reads as TGTGCCAGCAGTTACTCTAGCCACGGGGTCGGGAACACTGAAGCTTTCTTT. It specifies CASSYSSHGVGNTEAFF.

In its sample, this clonotype was seen many times. V and J are TRBV5-1 and TRBJ2-3; possibly TRBD1 for D (6 bases). This CDR3 is built from 14 residues. Trimming left V 4 bases short and J 6 bases short, with 15 bases between. Germline V gene sequence: CDR1 SGHRS, CDR2 YFSETQ. CDR3: CASSIGTRRDTQYF. The CDR3 coding sequence is TGCGCCAGCAGCATCGGGACAAGGCGGGATACGCAGTATTTT.

The chain is built from TRBV5-1 and TRBJ2-1, with TRBD2 matching 10 bases. The V gene's germline CDR1 is SGHRS and CDR2 YFSETQ. This CDR3 region has 13 residues. With 5 bases clipped from V and 9 bases from J, the junction kept 5 bases outside the gene matches. The CDR3 loop reads CASRPLAGVEQFF. The CDR3 DNA sequence: TGCGCCAGCAGGCCCCTAGCGGGAGTTGAGCAGTTCTTC.